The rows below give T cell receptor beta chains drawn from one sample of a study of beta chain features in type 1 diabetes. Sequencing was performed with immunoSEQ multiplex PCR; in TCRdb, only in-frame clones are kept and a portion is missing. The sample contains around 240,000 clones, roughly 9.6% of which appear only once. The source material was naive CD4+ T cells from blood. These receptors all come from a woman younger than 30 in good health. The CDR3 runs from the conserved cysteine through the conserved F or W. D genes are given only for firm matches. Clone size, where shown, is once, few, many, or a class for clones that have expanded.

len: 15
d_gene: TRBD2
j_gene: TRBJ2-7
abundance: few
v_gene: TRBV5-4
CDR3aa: CASSSQREGLIEQYF
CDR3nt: TGTGCCAGCAGCTCTCAGCGGGAGGGCCTAATCGAGCAGTACTTC

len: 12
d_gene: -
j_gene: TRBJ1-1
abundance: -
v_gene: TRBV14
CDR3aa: CASSQPGIEAFF
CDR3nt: TGTGCCAGCAGCCAACCCGGGATTGAAGCTTTCTTT

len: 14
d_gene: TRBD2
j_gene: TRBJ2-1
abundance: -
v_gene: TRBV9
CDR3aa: CASSKRGTYNEQFF
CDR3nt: TGTGCCAGCAGTAAGCGGGGGACCTACAATGAGCAGTTCTTC

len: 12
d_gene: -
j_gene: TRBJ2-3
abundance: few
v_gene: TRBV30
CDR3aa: CAWSFGADTQYF
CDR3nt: TGTGCCTGGAGTTTCGGAGCAGATACGCAGTATTTT

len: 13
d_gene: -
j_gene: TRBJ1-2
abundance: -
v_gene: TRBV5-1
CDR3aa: CASREGANYGYTF
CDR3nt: TGCGCCAGCAGGGAGGGAGCTAACTATGGCTACACCTTC

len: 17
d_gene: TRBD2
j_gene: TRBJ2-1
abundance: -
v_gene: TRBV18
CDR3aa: CASSPLGSGRSYNEQFF
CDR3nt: TGTGCCAGCTCTCCCTTGGGGAGCGGGAGATCCTACAATGAGCAGTTCTTC

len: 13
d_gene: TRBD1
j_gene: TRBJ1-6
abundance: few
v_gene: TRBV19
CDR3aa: CASSRQGPRPLHF
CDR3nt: TGTGCCAGTAGTAGACAGGGGCCCCGACCCCTCCACTTT

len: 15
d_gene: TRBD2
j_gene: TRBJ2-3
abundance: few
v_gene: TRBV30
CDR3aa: CAWSPPVSGRNTQYF
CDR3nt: TGTGCCTGGAGTCCGCCAGTAAGCGGGAGAAATACGCAGTATTTT

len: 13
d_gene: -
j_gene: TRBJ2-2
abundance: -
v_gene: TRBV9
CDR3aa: CASSEPNTGELFF
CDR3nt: TGTGCCAGCAGCGAGCCTAACACCGGGGAGCTGTTTTTT

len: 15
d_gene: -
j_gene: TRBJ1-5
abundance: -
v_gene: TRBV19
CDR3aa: CASSIVLGSNQPQHF
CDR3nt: TGTGCCAGTAGTATAGTCCTTGGCAGCAATCAGCCCCAGCATTTT

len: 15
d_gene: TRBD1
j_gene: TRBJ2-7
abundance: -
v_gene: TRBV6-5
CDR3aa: CASSYSGTGSYEQYF
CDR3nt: TGTGCCAGCAGTTATTCCGGGACAGGATCCTACGAGCAGTACTTC

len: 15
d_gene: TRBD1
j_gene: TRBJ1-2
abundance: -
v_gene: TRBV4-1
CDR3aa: CASSQPYPGGEGYTF
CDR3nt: TGCGCCAGCAGCCAACCCTACCCAGGGGGCGAAGGCTACACCTTC

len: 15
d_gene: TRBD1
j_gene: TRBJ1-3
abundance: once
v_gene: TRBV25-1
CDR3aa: CASSEPDRAGNTIYF
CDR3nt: TGTGCCAGCAGTGAACCCGACAGGGCTGGAAACACCATATATTTT

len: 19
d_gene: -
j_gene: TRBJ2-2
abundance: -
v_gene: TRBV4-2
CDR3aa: CASSQDAFWVAPNTGELFF
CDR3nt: TGTGCCAGCAGCCAAGACGCCTTCTGGGTAGCCCCGAACACCGGGGAGCTGTTTTTT

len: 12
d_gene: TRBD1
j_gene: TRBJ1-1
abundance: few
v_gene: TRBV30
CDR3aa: CAWKWGTEKAFF
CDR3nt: TGTGCCTGGAAATGGGGGACAGAAAAAGCTTTCTTT

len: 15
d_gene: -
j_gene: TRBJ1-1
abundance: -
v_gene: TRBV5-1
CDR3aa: CASSLVRGLNTEAFF
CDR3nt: TGCGCCAGCAGCTTGGTAAGGGGTCTCAACACTGAAGCTTTCTTT

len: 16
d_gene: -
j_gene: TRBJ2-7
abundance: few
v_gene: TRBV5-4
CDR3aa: CASSLGLGVAIYEQYF
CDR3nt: TGTGCCAGCAGCTTGGGTTTGGGAGTCGCTATCTACGAGCAGTACTTC

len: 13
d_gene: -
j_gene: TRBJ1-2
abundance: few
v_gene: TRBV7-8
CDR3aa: CASSLAHNNGYTF
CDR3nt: TGTGCCAGCAGCTTAGCGCATAACAATGGCTACACCTTC